Listed here are 7 T cell receptor beta chains from one sample, sequenced in a study of T-cell reconstitution after alpha-beta-depleted transplantation in children. Unique molecular identifiers were used to barcode this TCRbeta library. MiXCR, applied by TCRdb to the PCR reads, yields one record per CDR3 protein. In the table there are hundreds of thousands of distinct CDR3 sequences, about 11% of which are singletons. The specimen was PBMCs, collected before TCRalphabeta/CD19-depleted stem cell transplant. The receptor set was obtained from a child younger than two with acute myeloid leukemia, due to receive a stem cell transplant.

This clonotype was counted at least ten times. The chain carries TRBV12-3 or TRBV12-4 and TRBJ1-1; 9 positions agree with TRBD1. The CDR3 loop spans 14 amino acids. V shed 0 bases, J shed 5 bases, and the junction held 1 base outside the gene matches. As DNA, the CDR3 is TGTGCCAGCAGTTTAGCGGACAGGGGAACTGAAGCTTTCTTT. It codes for CASSLADRGTEAFF.

This clonotype was observed many times. The genes are TRBV20-1 and TRBJ2-7, with no clear D. V dropped 0 bases and J dropped 3 bases, with 15 bases sitting between them. Germline V lookup: CDR1 DFQATT, CDR2 SNEGSKA (reference sequence). The CDR3 has 15 amino acids. CDR3 in DNA: TGCAGTGCTAGAGATCAGACAAAGACCGGCTACGAGCAGTACTTC. This gives the protein CSARDQTKTGYEQYF.

This clonotype was detected ten times or more. The chain has TRBV20-1 and TRBJ2-7; 11 bases agree with TRBD1. Germline V CDR1 and CDR2: DFQATT, SNEGSKA (reference sequence). V gave up 6 bases and J gave up 5 bases; unmatched junction bases: 6. The CDR3 length is 13 residues. CDR3 region: CSARWTGGDEQYF. CDR3 sequence (DNA): TGCAGTGCGAGGTGGACAGGGGGCGACGAGCAGTACTTC.

This clonotype was detected ten times or more. This chain links TRBV20-1 with TRBJ1-4; no reliable D call. The CDR3 sequence is 14 residues long. V dropped 1 base and J dropped 0 bases, with 6 bases sitting between them. CDR1 DFQATT and CDR2 SNEGSKA come from the germline V gene (reference sequence). The CDR3 is CSARGGATNEKLFF. The CDR3 DNA is TGCAGTGCTAGAGGCGGTGCAACTAATGAAAAACTGTTTTTT.

This chain uses TRBV15 with TRBJ1-1, with 7 bases matching TRBD1. The J segment lost 1 base and the V segment lost 5 bases, leaving 1 base of the junction unmatched. Per the germline V gene, CDR1 is LNHNV and CDR2 is YYDKDF (reference sequence). This CDR3 region has 13 residues. CDR3 loop: CATSYRGNTEAFF. CDR3 nucleotide sequence: TGTGCCACCAGCTACAGGGGGAACACTGAAGCTTTCTTT. Based on the CDR3 plus reference TRBV15 and TRBJ1-1, the full variable domain is DAMVIQNPRYQVTQFGKPVTLSCSQTLNHNVMYWYQQKSSQAPKLLFHYYDKDFNNEADTPDNFQSRRPNTSFCFLDIRSPGLGDTAMYLCATSYRGNTEAFFGQGTRLTVV.

A note on this clonotype: A read error may explain this, as a much larger clone is one base away. The chain couples TRBV3-1 to TRBJ2-2; 10 bases are shared with TRBD1. The germline gives CDR1 LGHDT, CDR2 YNNKEL (reference sequence). The CDR3 totals 17 residues. The V gene end was trimmed by 2 bases and the J gene end by 0 bases; junction bases not matched to a gene: 3. CDR3 nucleotide sequence: TGTGCCAGCAGCCAATTTGGGACAGGGGCGAACACCGGGGAGCTGTTTTTT. Amino acid sequence: CASSQFGTGANTGELFF.

This rearrangement joins TRBV5-1 to TRBJ2-7; 10 positions match TRBD1. Losses at the gene ends were 2 bases for V and 4 bases for J; bases not matched to a gene: 3. The CDR3 runs 14 residues. Looked up from germline, CDR1 is SGHRS and CDR2 is YFSETQ. The CDR3 protein is CASSFGTGVYEQYF. CDR3 nucleotide sequence: TGCGCCAGCAGCTTCGGGACAGGGGTGTACGAGCAGTACTTC.